This T cell receptor (beta chain) was sequenced for a study of cytomegalovirus exposure and HLA in healthy donors. Whole-study findings and limits: Presence/absence analyses rested on an assumption that sequencing depth was roughly uniform across donors. Cytomegalovirus association was listed for about 170 TCR beta chains. Accurate prediction of HLA-A and HLA-B alleles (for most subjects) was reportedly achieved from TCR beta sequences.

CDR3 length: 13 amino acids. In germline, CDR1 is SEHNR, CDR2 FQNEAQ (reference sequence). The V end was cut by 2 bases, the J end by 6 bases, with 10 bases between. PCR was performed using 60 Vbeta and 13 Jbeta primers. Assay: immunoSEQ multiplex PCR; the TCRdb copy retains only in-frame clones and omits some. Found here are about 200,000 clones; the top ten clones hold about 6.5%. Comment on this clone: The antigen is undetermined.

This TCR derives from a man aged 30 to 45 in good health and CMV-seronegative. What was sequenced was PBMCs. The chain joins TRBV7-9 to TRBJ1-2; the D is unclear. The CDR3 loop reads CASSLMSSDGYTF. The DNA of the CDR3 is TGTGCCAGCAGCTTAATGTCTAGCGATGGCTACACCTTC.